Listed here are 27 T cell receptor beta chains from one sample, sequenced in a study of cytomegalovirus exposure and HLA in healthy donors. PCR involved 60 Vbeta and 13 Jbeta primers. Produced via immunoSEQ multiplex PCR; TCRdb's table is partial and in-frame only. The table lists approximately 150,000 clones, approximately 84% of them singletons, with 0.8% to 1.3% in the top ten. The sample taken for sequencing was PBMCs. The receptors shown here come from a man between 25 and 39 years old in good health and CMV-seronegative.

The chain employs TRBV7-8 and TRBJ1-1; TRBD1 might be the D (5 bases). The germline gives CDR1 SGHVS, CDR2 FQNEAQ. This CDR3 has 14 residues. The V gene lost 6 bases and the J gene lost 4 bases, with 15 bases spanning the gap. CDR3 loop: CASRLDSGGTEAFF. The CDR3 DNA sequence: TGTGCCAGCAGACTAGACAGCGGGGGCACTGAAGCTTTCTTT.

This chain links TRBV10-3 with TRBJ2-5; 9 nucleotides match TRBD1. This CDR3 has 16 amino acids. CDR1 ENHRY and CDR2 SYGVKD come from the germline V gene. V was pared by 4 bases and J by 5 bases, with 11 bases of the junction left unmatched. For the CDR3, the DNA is TGTGCCATCAGTGTAAAGTCACAGGGGGCTGGGGAGACCCAGTACTTC. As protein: CAISVKSQGAGETQYF.

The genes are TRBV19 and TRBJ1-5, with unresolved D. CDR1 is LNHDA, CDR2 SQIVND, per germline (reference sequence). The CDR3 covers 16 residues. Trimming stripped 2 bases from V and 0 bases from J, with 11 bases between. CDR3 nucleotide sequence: TGTGCCAGTAGTATACTTTTCACAGCTAGCAATCAGCCCCAGCATTTT. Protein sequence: CASSILFTASNQPQHF.

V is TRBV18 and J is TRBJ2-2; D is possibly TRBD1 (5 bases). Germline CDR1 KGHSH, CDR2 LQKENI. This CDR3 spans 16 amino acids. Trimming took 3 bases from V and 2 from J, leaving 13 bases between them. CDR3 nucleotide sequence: TGTGCCAGCTCACCCCAGGGTTTCTCCAACACCGGGGAGCTGTTTTTT. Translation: CASSPQGFSNTGELFF.

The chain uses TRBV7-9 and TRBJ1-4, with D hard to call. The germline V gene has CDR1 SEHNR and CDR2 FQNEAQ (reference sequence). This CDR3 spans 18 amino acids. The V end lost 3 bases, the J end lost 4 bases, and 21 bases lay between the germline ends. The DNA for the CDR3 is TGTGCCAGCAGCTTCCCTAGGAACGGGAGGGCCTTTAATGAAAAACTGTTTTTT. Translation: CASSFPRNGRAFNEKLFF.

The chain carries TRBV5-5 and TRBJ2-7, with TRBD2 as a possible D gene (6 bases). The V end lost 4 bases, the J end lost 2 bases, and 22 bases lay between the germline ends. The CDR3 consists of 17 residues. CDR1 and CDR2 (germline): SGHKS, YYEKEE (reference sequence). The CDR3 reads CASSRQAPGLGAYEQYF. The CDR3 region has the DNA TGTGCCAGCAGCCGACAAGCCCCGGGACTGGGAGCCTACGAGCAGTACTTC.

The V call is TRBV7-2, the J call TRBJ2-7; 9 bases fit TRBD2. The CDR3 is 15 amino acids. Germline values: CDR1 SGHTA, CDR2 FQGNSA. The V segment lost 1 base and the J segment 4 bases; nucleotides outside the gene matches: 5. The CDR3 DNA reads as TGTGCCAGCAGCTTAGAGGCGGGAGGGCCTTACGAGCAGTACTTC. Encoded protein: CASSLEAGGPYEQYF.

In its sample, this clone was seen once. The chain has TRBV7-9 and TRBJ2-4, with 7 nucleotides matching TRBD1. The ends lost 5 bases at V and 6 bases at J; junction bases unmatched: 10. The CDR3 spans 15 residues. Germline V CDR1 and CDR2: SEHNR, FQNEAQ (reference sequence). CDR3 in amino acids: CASSGTTGRGNIQYF. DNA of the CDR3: TGTGCCAGCAGCGGTACGACAGGGCGAGGAAACATTCAGTACTTC.

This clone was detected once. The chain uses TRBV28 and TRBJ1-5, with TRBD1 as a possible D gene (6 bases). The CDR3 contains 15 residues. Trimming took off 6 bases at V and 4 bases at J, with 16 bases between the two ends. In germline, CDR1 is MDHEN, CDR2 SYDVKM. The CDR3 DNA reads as TGTGCCAGCAGCAGGGCAGGGGTCTTGAATCAGCCCCAGCATTTT. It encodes CASSRAGVLNQPQHF. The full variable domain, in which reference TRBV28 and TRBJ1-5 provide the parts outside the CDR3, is DVKVTQSSRYLVKRTGEKVFLECVQDMDHENMFWYRQDPGLGLRLIYFSYDVKMKEKGDIPEGYSVSREKKERFSLILESASTNQTSMYLCASSRAGVLNQPQHFGDGTRLSIL.

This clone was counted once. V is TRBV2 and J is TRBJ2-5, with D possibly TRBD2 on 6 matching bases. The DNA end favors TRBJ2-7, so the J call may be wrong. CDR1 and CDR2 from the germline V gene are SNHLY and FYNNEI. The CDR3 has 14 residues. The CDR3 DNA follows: TGTGCCAGCAGATGGGGCGGGGTCTCCTACGAGCAGTACTTC. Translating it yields CASRWGGVSYEQYF.

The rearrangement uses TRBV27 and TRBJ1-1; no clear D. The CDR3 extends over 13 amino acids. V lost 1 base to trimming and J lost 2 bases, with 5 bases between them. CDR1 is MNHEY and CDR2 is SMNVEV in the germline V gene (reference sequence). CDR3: CASSLLLNTEAFF. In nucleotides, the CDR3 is TGTGCCAGCAGTTTATTACTTAACACTGAAGCTTTCTTT.

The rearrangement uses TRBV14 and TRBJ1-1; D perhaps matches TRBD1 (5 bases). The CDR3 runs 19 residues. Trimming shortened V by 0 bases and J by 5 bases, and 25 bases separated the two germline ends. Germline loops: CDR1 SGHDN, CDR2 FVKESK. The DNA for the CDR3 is TGTGCCAGCAGCCAAGACGATAGGGTCAGGGTAGTGGATATAACTGAAGCTTTCTTT. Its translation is CASSQDDRVRVVDITEAFF.

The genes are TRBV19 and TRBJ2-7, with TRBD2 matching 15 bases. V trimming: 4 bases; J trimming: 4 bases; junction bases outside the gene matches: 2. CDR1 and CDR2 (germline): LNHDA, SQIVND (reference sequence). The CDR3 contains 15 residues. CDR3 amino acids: CASSTGLAGGYEQYF. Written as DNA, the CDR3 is TGTGCCAGTAGTACTGGACTAGCGGGAGGGTACGAGCAGTACTTC.

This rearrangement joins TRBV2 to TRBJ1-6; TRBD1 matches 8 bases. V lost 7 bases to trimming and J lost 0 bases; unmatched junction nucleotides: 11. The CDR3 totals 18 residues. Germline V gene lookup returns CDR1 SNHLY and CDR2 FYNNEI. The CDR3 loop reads CASNPWTGPSSYNSPLHF. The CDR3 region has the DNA TGTGCCAGCAACCCCTGGACAGGGCCGAGCTCCTATAATTCACCCCTCCACTTT.

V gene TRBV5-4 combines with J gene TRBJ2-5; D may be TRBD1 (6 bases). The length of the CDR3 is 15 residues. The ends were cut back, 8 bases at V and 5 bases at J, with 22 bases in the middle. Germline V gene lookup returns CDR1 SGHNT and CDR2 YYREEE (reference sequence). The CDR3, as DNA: TGTGCCAGTTCCACTACACAGGGTGGTAAGGAGACCCAGTACTTC. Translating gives CASSTTQGGKETQYF.

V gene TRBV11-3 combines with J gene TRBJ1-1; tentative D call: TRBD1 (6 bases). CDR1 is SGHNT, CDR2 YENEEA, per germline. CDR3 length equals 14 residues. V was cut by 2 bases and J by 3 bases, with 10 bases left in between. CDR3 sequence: CASSLPDRYTEAFF. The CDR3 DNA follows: TGTGCCAGCAGCTTACCCGACAGGTACACTGAAGCTTTCTTT.

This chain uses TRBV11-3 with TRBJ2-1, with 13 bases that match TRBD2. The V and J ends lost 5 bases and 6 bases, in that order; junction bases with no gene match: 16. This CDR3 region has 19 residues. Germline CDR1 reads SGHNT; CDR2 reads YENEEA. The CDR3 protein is CASSTRLAGGGLYGNEQFF. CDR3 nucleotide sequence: TGTGCCAGCAGCACTCGACTAGCGGGAGGAGGTTTATATGGCAATGAGCAGTTCTTC.

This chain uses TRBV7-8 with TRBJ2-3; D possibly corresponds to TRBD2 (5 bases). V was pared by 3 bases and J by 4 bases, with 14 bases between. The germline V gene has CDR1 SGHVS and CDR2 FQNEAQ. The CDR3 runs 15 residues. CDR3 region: CASSFREFPPDTQYF. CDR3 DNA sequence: TGTGCCAGCAGCTTTAGGGAGTTCCCCCCAGATACGCAGTATTTT.

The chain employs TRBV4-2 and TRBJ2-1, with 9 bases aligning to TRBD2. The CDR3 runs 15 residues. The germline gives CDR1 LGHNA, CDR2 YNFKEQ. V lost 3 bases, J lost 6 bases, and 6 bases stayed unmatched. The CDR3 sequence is CASSHPGLAINEQFF. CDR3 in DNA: TGTGCCAGCAGCCACCCGGGACTAGCAATCAATGAGCAGTTCTTC.

The CDR3 is CASSEPVWRPLSSEQFF. In DNA, the CDR3 is TGTGCCAGCAGTGAACCAGTATGGAGACCTCTTTCCTCTGAGCAGTTCTTC. The chain combines TRBV6-1 with TRBJ2-1; D gene ambiguous. This CDR3 has 17 amino acids. V shed 2 bases and J shed 9 bases, with 23 bases lying between them. Per the germline V gene, CDR1 is MNHNS and CDR2 is SASEGT.

The CDR3 region has the DNA TGTGCCAGCAGCCGGACTAGCGGGGTCTACAATGAGCAGTTCTTC. Translated: CASSRTSGVYNEQFF. This chain connects TRBV7-2 to TRBJ2-1; 12 nucleotides agree with TRBD2. CDR3 size: 15 residues. The J segment lost 3 bases and the V segment lost 5 bases, leaving 2 bases of the junction unmatched. The V gene's germline CDR1 is SGHTA and CDR2 FQGNSA.

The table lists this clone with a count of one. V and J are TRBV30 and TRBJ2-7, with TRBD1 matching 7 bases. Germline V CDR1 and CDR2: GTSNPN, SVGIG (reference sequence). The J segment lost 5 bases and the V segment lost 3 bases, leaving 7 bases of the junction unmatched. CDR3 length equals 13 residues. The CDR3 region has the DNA TGTGCCTGGAGCGTGCTAACAGGGGACGAGCAGTACTTC. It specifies CAWSVLTGDEQYF.

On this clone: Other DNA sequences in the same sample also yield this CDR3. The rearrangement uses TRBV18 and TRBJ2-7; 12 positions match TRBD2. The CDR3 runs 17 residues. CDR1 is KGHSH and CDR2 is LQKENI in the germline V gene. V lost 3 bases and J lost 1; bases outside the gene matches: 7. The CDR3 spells CASSPGLAGGPSYEQYF. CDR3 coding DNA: TGTGCCAGCTCACCGGGGCTAGCGGGAGGGCCTTCCTACGAGCAGTACTTC.

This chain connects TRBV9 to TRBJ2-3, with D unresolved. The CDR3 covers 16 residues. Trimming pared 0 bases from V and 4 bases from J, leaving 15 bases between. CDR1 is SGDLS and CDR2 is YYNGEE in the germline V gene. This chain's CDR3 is CASSVGTALGADTQYF. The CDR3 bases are TGTGCCAGCAGCGTAGGAACGGCTTTGGGCGCAGATACGCAGTATTTT.

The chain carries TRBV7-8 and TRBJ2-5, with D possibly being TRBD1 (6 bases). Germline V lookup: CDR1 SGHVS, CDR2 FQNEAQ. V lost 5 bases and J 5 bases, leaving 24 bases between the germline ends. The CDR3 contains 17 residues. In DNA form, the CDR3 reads TGTGCCAGCAGCAAACCCCTAGGACAGACCCTTTGGGAGACCCAGTACTTC. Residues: CASSKPLGQTLWETQYF.

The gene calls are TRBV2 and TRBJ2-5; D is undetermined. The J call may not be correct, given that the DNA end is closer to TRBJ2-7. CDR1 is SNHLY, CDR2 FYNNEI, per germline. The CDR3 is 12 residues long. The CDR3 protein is CASTLIPYEQYF. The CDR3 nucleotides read TGTGCCAGCACCCTTATCCCCTACGAGCAGTACTTC.

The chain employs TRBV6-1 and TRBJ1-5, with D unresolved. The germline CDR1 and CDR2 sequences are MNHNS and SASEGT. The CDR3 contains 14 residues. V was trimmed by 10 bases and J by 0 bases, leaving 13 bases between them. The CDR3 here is CATLRELSNQPQHF. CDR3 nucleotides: TGTGCCACCCTACGGGAACTTAGCAATCAGCCCCAGCATTTT.